Sequencing of this T cell receptor (beta chain) was carried out in a study of T cells expressing NK-cell markers. Study in general: In sorted CD3+CD56+NKG2C+, CD3+CD56+NKG2C- and CD3+CD56-NKG2C+ T cells, TCR beta repertoires were obtained. Eight donors were sequenced, seven testing HCMV-seropositive and one testing seronegative. The study's findings and limits: Of CD8+ T cells, 1.0-7.0% belonged to dominant NKG2C+ clonotypes in five to seven donors.

As for this clonotype: Antigen unknown.

The CDR3 sequence is 18 residues long. TCRdb reprocessed the 5' RACE reads, keeping one entry per CDR3 protein, no DNA. The table counts almost 450,000 distinct CDR3 sequences; roughly 7.2% lies in the top ten. This clonotype was obtained from a woman between 18 and 69 years old in good health. J is TRBJ2-1 and V is TRBV12-3 or TRBV12-4; the D call from TCRdb, TRBD2, cannot be confirmed without DNA. The source material was blood T cells: a sorted CD56 or NKG2C T cell subset, CD4+ or CD8+ T cells, or bulk PBMC T cells (not recorded which). This CDR3 is CASSSNNQGLAGVREQFF.